These T cell receptor beta chains were read from a single sample in a study of cytomegalovirus exposure and HLA in healthy donors. Profiled with immunoSEQ multiplex PCR; TCRdb holds only in-frame clones, not every one. The sample yields about 120,000 clones, over 60% seen once. The sequencing sample was made of PBMCs. Receptor source: a woman aged 30 to 39 in good health and CMV-seropositive. CDR3s include the opening cysteine and the closing phenylalanine or tryptophan. The D gene is left open where the match is weak.

CDR3 length,D gene,J gene,V gene,CDR3 protein,CDR3 DNA
15,TRBD2,TRBJ2-5,TRBV5-1,CASSLAGQGGETQYF,TGCGCCAGCAGCTTGGCCGGGCAGGGAGGGGAGACCCAGTACTTC
15,.,TRBJ2-1,TRBV6-4,CASSIDKTSYNEQFF,TGTGCCAGCAGCATCGACAAGACCTCCTACAATGAGCAGTTCTTC
16,.,TRBJ2-1,TRBV6-1,CASSEYRSPSYNEQFF,TGTGCCAGCAGTGAATATAGGAGCCCCTCTTACAATGAGCAGTTCTTC
18,TRBD2,TRBJ2-5,TRBV2,CASSEYLAGGPFGRTQYF,TGTGCCAGCAGTGAATATCTAGCGGGGGGGCCTTTTGGTAGGACCCAGTACTTC
14,.,TRBJ2-7,TRBV4-2,CASSPRGGAYEQYF,TGTGCCAGCAGCCCTCGAGGGGGGGCCTACGAGCAGTACTTC
13,.,TRBJ1-2,TRBV6-6,CASTHGNNYGYTF,TGTGCCAGCACCCACGGGAATAACTATGGCTACACCTTC
14,.,TRBJ2-1,TRBV5-4,CASSLLAGHNEQFF,TGTGCCAGCAGCTTGTTGGCGGGGCACAATGAGCAGTTCTTC
14,.,TRBJ1-2,TRBV6-6,CASSSLGSPGGYTF,TGTGCCAGCAGTTCCCTCGGCTCCCCGGGGGGCTACACCTTC
14,.,TRBJ1-4,TRBV6-5,CASSERLQGEKLFF,TGTGCCAGCAGTGAACGGCTCCAGGGGGAAAAACTGTTTTTT
15,TRBD1,TRBJ1-4,TRBV30,CAWSISGQGYEKLFF,TGTGCCTGGAGTATCTCGGGACAGGGGTATGAAAAACTGTTTTTT